A selection of T cell receptor beta chains follows, all from one sample in a study of blood T cell repertoires in COVID-19. This table comes from immunoSEQ multiplex PCR, and its TCRdb copy is limited to in-frame clones, with some not included. In the table there are 150,000 or so clones, around 80% of which are singletons. Sequencing was performed on peripheral blood. Receptors were obtained from a human donor with acute or convalescent COVID-19. The donor label of this sample is uncertain. CDR3s include the opening cysteine and the closing phenylalanine or tryptophan. The D gene is left open where the match is weak. Where a row states a size, it is once, few, many or the class of an expanded clone; other rows omit it.

V gene	J gene	D gene	clone size	CDR3 DNA	CDR3 protein
TRBV2	TRBJ2-3	-	-	TGTGCCAGCAGTGGACGACTCACAGATACGCAGTATTTT	CASSGRLTDTQYF
TRBV9	TRBJ1-3	TRBD1	-	TGTGCCAGCAGCTCAACCGGGACAGGAAACTCTGGAAACACCATATATTTT	CASSSTGTGNSGNTIYF
TRBV30	TRBJ1-3	-	few	TGTGCCTGGAGTACAGGGAGCTCTGGAAACACCATATATTTT	CAWSTGSSGNTIYF
TRBV7-2	TRBJ1-1	TRBD1	-	TGTGCCAGCATTCTCTGGACAGGGAAGAACACTGAAGCTTTCTTT	CASILWTGKNTEAFF
TRBV20-1	TRBJ2-7	-	-	TGCAGTGCTAGCAGCTACGAGCAGTACTTC	CSASSYEQYF
TRBV2	TRBJ2-7	TRBD2	-	TGTGCCAGCAGTGAAGTCGCCCATCTCCGGCCGGGAGGGGCCTACGAGCAGTACTTC	CASSEVAHLRPGGAYEQYF
TRBV2	TRBJ2-3	-	-	TGTGCCAGCAGTGTCGACGGGGATACGCAGTATTTT	CASSVDGDTQYF
TRBV19	TRBJ1-5	TRBD1	-	TGTGCCAGTAGTCAACAGGGGGTCAATCAGCCCCAGCATTTT	CASSQQGVNQPQHF
TRBV29-1	TRBJ1-3	-	few	TGCAGCGTTGGACAGTCTGGAAACACCATATATTTT	CSVGQSGNTIYF
TRBV11-2	TRBJ2-2	TRBD1	-	TGTGCCAGCAGCTTACAGGGGGCATACACCGGGGAGCTGTTTTTT	CASSLQGAYTGELFF
TRBV6-6	TRBJ1-1	-	-	TGTGCCAGCGGTAGGGGCACTGAAGCTTTCTTT	CASGRGTEAFF
TRBV20-1	TRBJ1-1	-	-	TGCAGTGCTTCTGACAAAAGGGCTTTCTTT	CSASDKRAFF
TRBV6-1	TRBJ1-5	TRBD1	-	TGTGCCAGCAGTGAAGGACAGGGAAGCAATCAGCCCCAGCATTTT	CASSEGQGSNQPQHF
TRBV2	TRBJ2-5	-	-	TGTGCCAGCATAGGGGCCGGTCAAGAGACCCAGTACTTC	CASIGAGQETQYF
TRBV7-6	TRBJ1-3	-	few	TGTGCCAGCAGCCCGTACCACAGGGAGATCCTCTCTGGAAACACCATATATTTT	CASSPYHREILSGNTIYF
TRBV3-1/TRBV3-2	TRBJ2-2	TRBD1	-	TGTGCCAGCAGCCGAGGACAGGGGCGGAGAGCGAACACCGGGGAGCTGTTTTTT	CASSRGQGRRANTGELFF
TRBV21-1	TRBJ2-2	-	-	TGTGCCAGCAGCCAAACCAGTAGGACAGAGAACACCGGGGAGCTGTTTTTT	CASSQTSRTENTGELFF
TRBV6-2/TRBV6-3	TRBJ1-1	TRBD1	-	TGTGCCAGCAGTTATTACAGGGGGCACGCTGAAGCTTTCTTT	CASSYYRGHAEAFF
TRBV5-1	TRBJ2-6	TRBD1	-	TGCGCCAGCAAACGACAGGGTTCAAACTCTGGGGCCAACGTCCTGACTTTC	CASKRQGSNSGANVLTF
TRBV9	TRBJ2-5	TRBD2	-	TGTGCCAGCAGCGTAGGGACCTTTCCGGGACTAGTGTACTTC	CASSVGTFPGLVYF
TRBV5-4	TRBJ2-5	-	-	TGTGCCAGCAGCTTGGGAACAGGGAGCCAAGAGACCCAGTACTTC	CASSLGTGSQETQYF
TRBV5-6	TRBJ2-3	-	-	TGTGCCAGCAGCTTGGCTGTCGGGGGCACAGATACGCAGTATTTT	CASSLAVGGTDTQYF
TRBV19	TRBJ1-1	-	-	TGTGCCAGTAGTCCCTACCGGAACACTGAAGCTTTCTTT	CASSPYRNTEAFF
TRBV12-3/TRBV12-4	TRBJ1-2	TRBD1	-	TGTGCCAGCACCGGACAGGGAAACTATGGCTACACCTTC	CASTGQGNYGYTF
TRBV2	TRBJ2-5	TRBD2	-	TGTGCCAGCAGGGAGGGTAGCGGGGGGCCCGGGACCCAGTACTTC	CASREGSGGPGTQYF
TRBV3-1/TRBV3-2	TRBJ2-5	TRBD2	-	TGTGCCAGCGGAGTTCGGGGGGTTGGGGAGACCCAGTACTTC	CASGVRGVGETQYF
TRBV5-4	TRBJ2-3	TRBD2	once	TGTGCCAGCAGCTTGGTCGGACTAGCACGTTATACGCAGTATTTT	CASSLVGLARYTQYF
TRBV27	TRBJ2-4	-	few	TGTGCCAGCAGTTTACGGGGGACGGAAAAAAACATTCAGTACTTC	CASSLRGTEKNIQYF
TRBV5-1	TRBJ1-1	TRBD1	-	TGCGCCAGCAGCACTACCCAGGGGGCGCGAAACACTGAAGCTTTCTTT	CASSTTQGARNTEAFF
TRBV15	TRBJ1-1	TRBD1	-	TGTGCCACCAGCACCATCAGGGGACAGGGGTTCACTGAAGCTTTCTTT	CATSTIRGQGFTEAFF
TRBV27	TRBJ1-2	-	-	TGTGCCAGCAGTTTAGGTGGAGGGGAGAGCTATGGCTACACCTTC	CASSLGGGESYGYTF
TRBV15	TRBJ1-1	-	-	TGTGCCACCAGCAGAGAGGGGGCGACTGAAGCTTTCTTT	CATSREGATEAFF
TRBV6-1	TRBJ2-5	TRBD2	-	TGTGCCAGCAGTGAAATGGGGGGAGGGGAGACCCAGTACTTC	CASSEMGGGETQYF
TRBV2	TRBJ1-1	TRBD1	-	TGTGCCAGCAGTGAGCAGGGGGTGAGCACTGAAGCTTTCTTT	CASSEQGVSTEAFF
TRBV4-1	TRBJ1-2	TRBD1	-	TGCGCCAGCAGCCGCGACAGGGGGGCTGGGTCTGGCTACACCTTC	CASSRDRGAGSGYTF
TRBV5-4	TRBJ2-5	TRBD2	-	TGTGCCAGCAGCCCCCAAGGGACTAGACAAGAGACCCAGTACTTC	CASSPQGTRQETQYF